A single sample is the source of the 21 T cell receptor beta chains below, sequenced in a study of response to subunit inactivated influenza vaccine. TCRdb passed the RT-PCR reads through MiXCR, listing each CDR3 protein once. The data hold about 700,000 distinct CDR3 sequences, with over 11% observed a single time. This sample comprised PBMCs from blood, obtained around 14 days before vaccination. The origin of the receptors is a man aged 50-60 years who received an inactivated influenza vaccine.

This clonotype was detected many times. This chain uses TRBV7-6 with TRBJ2-3, with 10 bases fitting TRBD2. Per germline, CDR1 SGHVS and CDR2 FNYEAQ. CDR3 size: 16 residues. Trimming removed 1 base from V and 5 bases from J; junction bases left unmatched: 6. This CDR3 reads CASSLGPASGGDTQYF. CDR3 nucleotide sequence: TGTGCCAGCAGCTTAGGTCCGGCTAGCGGGGGAGATACGCAGTATTTT.

This clonotype was seen a few times. The gene calls are TRBV20-1 and TRBJ2-7; TRBD2 is a possible D gene (6 bases). From germline, CDR1 is DFQATT and CDR2 SNEGSKA (reference sequence). The CDR3 has 14 residues. Trimming took off 2 bases at V and 2 bases at J, with 13 bases between the two ends. The CDR3 DNA sequence: TGCAGTGCTAGAAGTCTAGCGAAGACCTACGAGCAGTACTTC. Amino acid sequence: CSARSLAKTYEQYF.

This clonotype has just a few counts. The V and J genes are TRBV29-1 and TRBJ2-2, with D unresolved. Trimming stripped 3 bases from V and 5 bases from J, with 10 bases between. Germline loops: CDR1 SQVTM, CDR2 ANQGSEA. The CDR3 contains 13 residues. The DNA for the CDR3 is TGCAGCGTTGATTCCGAGTTTACCGGGGAGCTGTTTTTT. This encodes CSVDSEFTGELFF.

This clonotype has ten or more counts. The chain links TRBV4-3 to TRBJ2-7; TRBD2 matches at 13 bases. Looked up from germline, CDR1 is LGHNA and CDR2 is YSLEER. V lost 1 base and J lost 6; bases outside the gene matches: 6. CDR3 size: 16 residues. CDR3 region: CASSQAWTSGSFEQYF. The CDR3 nucleotides read TGCGCCAGCAGCCAAGCCTGGACTAGCGGGAGTTTCGAGCAGTACTTC.

This clonotype was picked up many times. This CDR3 reads CATRRTNTGELFF. CDR3 DNA: TGTGCCACCCGACGTACGAACACCGGGGAGCTGTTTTTT. This chain uses TRBV28 with TRBJ2-2; D ambiguous. The germline CDR1 and CDR2 sequences are MDHEN and SYDVKM. Trimming pared 10 bases from V and 0 bases from J, leaving 9 bases between. The CDR3 is 13 amino acids.

This clonotype was seen a few times. This chain connects TRBV28 to TRBJ2-2, with D unresolved. Per the germline V gene, CDR1 is MDHEN and CDR2 is SYDVKM. The CDR3 has 15 amino acids. The ends were cut back, 5 bases at V and 1 base at J, with 11 bases in the middle. The CDR3 nucleotides are TGTGCCAGCAGTCTGATGACTGTGAACACCGGGGAGCTGTTTTTT. Translation gives CASSLMTVNTGELFF.

In its sample, this clonotype was seen a few times. V usage is TRBV27 and J usage is TRBJ2-7; D ambiguous. Germline V gene lookup returns CDR1 MNHEY and CDR2 SMNVEV (reference sequence). The V end lost 1 base, the J end lost 0 bases, and 7 bases lay between the germline ends. The CDR3 extends over 14 amino acids. CDR3 in amino acids: CASSLFVSSYEQYF. For the CDR3, the DNA is TGTGCCAGCAGTTTATTTGTTAGCTCCTACGAGCAGTACTTC.

The chain has TRBV4-3 and TRBJ2-5, with TRBD1 matching over 10 bases. From germline, CDR1 is LGHNA and CDR2 YSLEER. J lost 4 bases, V lost 4 bases, and 3 bases had no gene match. This CDR3 is built from 14 residues. CDR3: CASSPGQGLETQYF. In DNA, the CDR3 is TGCGCCAGCAGCCCGGGACAGGGGTTAGAGACCCAGTACTTC.

There are a few counts of this clonotype. V usage is TRBV5-1 and J usage is TRBJ2-1; TRBD2 agrees at 7 bases. CDR3 length: 14 residues. Germline CDR1 reads SGHRS; CDR2 reads YFSETQ. Losses at the gene ends were 6 bases for V and 0 bases for J; bases not matched to a gene: 3. DNA for the CDR3: TGCGCCAGCACGCGGGAGAGCTCCTACAATGAGCAGTTCTTC. It translates to CASTRESSYNEQFF.

The chain couples TRBV7-2 to TRBJ1-2, with D possibly matching TRBD1 (6 bases). V was clipped by 0 bases and J by 13 bases, with 15 bases between them. This CDR3 region has 13 residues. Looked up from germline, CDR1 is SGHTA and CDR2 is FQGNSA. The CDR3 DNA follows: TGTGCCAGCAGCTTAGCCGGGGGGCTCTCTCTCACCTTC. The encoded protein is CASSLAGGLSLTF.

This chain joins TRBV6-1 and TRBJ1-5, with TRBD1 identical over 9 bases. Per the germline V gene, CDR1 is MNHNS and CDR2 is SASEGT. Unmatched junction bases numbered 18, after V lost 5 bases and J lost 7 bases. The CDR3 consists of 18 residues. CDR3 amino acids: CASSPNLLRDRVEQPQHF. In DNA form, the CDR3 reads TGTGCCAGCAGTCCTAACCTACTGAGGGACAGGGTCGAACAGCCCCAGCATTTT.

There are many counts of this clonotype. The chain couples TRBV7-9 to TRBJ2-1; no reliable D call. V lost 1 base and J 4 bases, leaving 8 bases between the germline ends. From germline, CDR1 is SEHNR and CDR2 FQNEAQ (reference sequence). The CDR3 loop spans 14 amino acids. The CDR3 DNA reads as TGTGCCAGCAGCTTAGTAGGTAAATACAATGAGCAGTTCTTC. It specifies CASSLVGKYNEQFF. The variable domain in full, with the rest retrieved from reference TRBV7-9 and TRBJ2-1, is DTGVSQNPRHKITKRGQNVTFRCDPISEHNRLYWYRQTLGQGPEFLTYFQNEAQLEKSRLLSDRFSAERPKGSFSTLEIQRTEQGDSAMYLCASSLVGKYNEQFFGPGTRLTVL.

The chain has TRBV19 and TRBJ1-1; TRBD1 agrees at 7 bases. Trimming removed 5 bases from V and 0 bases from J; junction bases left unmatched: 9. Germline CDR1 is LNHDA and CDR2 is SQIVND (reference sequence). This CDR3 is built from 16 residues. CDR3 amino acids: CASSVGPGQMNTEAFF. CDR3 in DNA: TGTGCCAGTAGTGTCGGGCCGGGACAGATGAACACTGAAGCTTTCTTT.

The table lists this clonotype with a few counts. The V gene is TRBV12-3 or TRBV12-4, the J gene TRBJ2-1, with TRBD2 identical over 12 bases. This CDR3 region has 13 residues. The junction had 3 bases not matched to a gene; V was cut back by 5 bases and J by 10 bases. The CDR3 loop is CASSHGTSGEQFF. The CDR3 coding sequence is TGTGCCAGCAGTCATGGGACTAGCGGGGAGCAGTTCTTC.

This clonotype was seen at least ten times. The chain employs TRBV18 and TRBJ2-5; 7 bases match TRBD1. Looked up from germline, CDR1 is KGHSH and CDR2 is LQKENI. V lost 4 bases to trimming and J lost 2 bases; unmatched junction nucleotides: 4. There are 14 residues in the CDR3. This CDR3 reads CASSRTGRQETQYF. As DNA, the CDR3 is TGTGCCAGCTCACGGACAGGTCGACAAGAGACCCAGTACTTC.

This clonotype has a handful of counts. This chain joins TRBV2 and TRBJ2-5, with 9 bases identical to TRBD1. CDR1 SNHLY and CDR2 FYNNEI come from the germline V gene. This CDR3 comprises 15 residues. With 4 bases clipped from V and 5 bases from J, the junction kept 8 bases outside the gene matches. The CDR3 nucleotides read TGTGCCAGCAGTGGTCCCGGGACAGGGTTTGAGACCCAGTACTTC. Protein product: CASSGPGTGFETQYF.

This clonotype was seen repeatedly, ten times or more. The chain uses TRBV29-1 and TRBJ2-1; D possibly uses TRBD1 or TRBD2 (5 bases each). CDR3 size: 13 residues. Deletions cut 5 bases from V and 7 bases from J, with 15 bases between. The germline gives CDR1 SQVTM, CDR2 ANQGSEA. The CDR3 here is CSVPSRVVNEQFF. The DNA of the CDR3 is TGCAGCGTTCCTAGCAGGGTCGTGAATGAGCAGTTCTTC.

This clonotype was found a few times. V is TRBV5-1 and J is TRBJ2-5, with 10 bases lining up with TRBD2. The CDR3 consists of 15 residues. The V gene end was trimmed by 7 bases and the J gene end by 2 bases; junction bases not matched to a gene: 8. Germline CDR1 SGHRS, CDR2 YFSETQ. The CDR3 DNA reads TGCGCCAGCTCGATAGCGGGGGGATCTCAAGAGACCCAGTACTTC. It encodes CASSIAGGSQETQYF.

The rearrangement links TRBV5-1 to TRBJ2-4, with 12 bases identical to TRBD2. Germline CDR1 and CDR2: SGHRS and YFSETQ. CDR3 length: 17 residues. Unmatched junction bases numbered 4, after V lost 3 bases and J lost 0 bases. CDR3 coding DNA: TGCGCCAGCAGCTGGGGACTAGCGGGTCTAGCCAAAAACATTCAGTACTTC. It codes for CASSWGLAGLAKNIQYF.

The table lists this clonotype with a few counts. The chain combines TRBV7-3 with TRBJ2-3; weak D call: TRBD2 (6 bases). The CDR3 spans 15 residues. V was pared by 5 bases and J by 1 base, with 13 bases between. Germline loops: CDR1 SGHTA, CDR2 FQGTGA. The CDR3 loop is CASSQTGAGTDTQYF. The CDR3 DNA is TGTGCCAGCAGCCAGACGGGAGCTGGCACAGATACGCAGTATTTT.

This clonotype was detected a few times. The V and J genes are TRBV20-1 and TRBJ1-6; D perhaps matches TRBD1 (5 bases). V shed 3 bases and J shed 8 bases, with 14 bases lying between them. This CDR3 region has 14 residues. Looked up from germline, CDR1 is DFQATT and CDR2 is SNEGSKA (reference sequence). The CDR3 here is CSARTGTDYSPLHF. DNA of the CDR3: TGCAGTGCTAGGACCGGGACGGATTATTCACCCCTCCACTTT.